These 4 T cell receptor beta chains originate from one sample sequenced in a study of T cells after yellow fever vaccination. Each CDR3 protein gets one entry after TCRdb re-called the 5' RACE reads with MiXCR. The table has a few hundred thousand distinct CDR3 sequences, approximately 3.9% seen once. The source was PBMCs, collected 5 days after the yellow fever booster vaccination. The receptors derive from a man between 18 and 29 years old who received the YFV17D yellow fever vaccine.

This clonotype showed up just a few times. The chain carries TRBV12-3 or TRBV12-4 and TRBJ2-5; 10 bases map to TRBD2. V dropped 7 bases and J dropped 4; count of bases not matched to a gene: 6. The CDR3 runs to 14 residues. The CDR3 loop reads CASKSSGGRETQYF. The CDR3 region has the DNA TGTGCCAGCAAGTCTAGCGGGGGCCGAGAGACCCAGTACTTC.

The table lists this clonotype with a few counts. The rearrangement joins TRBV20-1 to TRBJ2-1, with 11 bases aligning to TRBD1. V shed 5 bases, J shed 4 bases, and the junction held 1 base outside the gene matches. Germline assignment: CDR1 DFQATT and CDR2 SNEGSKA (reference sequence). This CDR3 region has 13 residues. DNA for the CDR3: TGCAGTGCTGGGACAGGGGGATACAATGAGCAGTTCTTC. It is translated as CSAGTGGYNEQFF.

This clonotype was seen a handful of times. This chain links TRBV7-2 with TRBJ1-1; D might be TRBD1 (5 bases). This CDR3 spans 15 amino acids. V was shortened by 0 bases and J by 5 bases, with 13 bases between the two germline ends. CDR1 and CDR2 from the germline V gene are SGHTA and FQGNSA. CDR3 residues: CASSLAGTLKTEAFF. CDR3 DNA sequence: TGTGCCAGCAGCTTAGCCGGGACCTTAAAAACTGAAGCTTTCTTT.

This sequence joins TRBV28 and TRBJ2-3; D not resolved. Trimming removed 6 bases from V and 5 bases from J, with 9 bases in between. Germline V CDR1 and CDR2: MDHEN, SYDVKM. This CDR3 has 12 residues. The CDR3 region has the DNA TGTGCCAGCAGCACCCCCGGAGATACGCAGTATTTT. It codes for CASSTPGDTQYF.